This T cell receptor beta chain was documented in a study of CD8 T cells in Susac syndrome. Whole-study findings and limits: Acknowledgment was made by the study that its TCR sequencing and HLA analysis involved a relatively small number of individuals.

The sequenced target, TCR beta, came from blood CD8+ and CD4+ T cells. TEMRA cells were FACS-enriched and CD8+ and CD4+ T cells negatively isolated. Germline loops: CDR1 SGHDN, CDR2 FVKESK. V lost 4 bases to trimming and J lost 9 bases; unmatched junction nucleotides: 4. This CDR3 has 13 amino acids. As to this clonotype: The antigen is not known.

When the RNA was reverse transcribed, random hexamers were used with an input of roughly 0.5 to 1 ug. With immunoSEQ multiplex PCR, TCR beta CDR3 was amplified across 54 Vbeta and 13 Jbeta. Using its own MiXCR run on the immunoSEQ multiplex PCR reads, TCRdb lists one record per CDR3 protein. The table has 150,000 to 200,000 distinct CDR3 sequences, roughly 95% seen once. The gene calls are TRBV14 and TRBJ1-5; TRBD1 matches at 9 bases. The sample consisted of CD8+ T cells from PBMCs. The TCR was taken from a human donor with multiple sclerosis. CDR3: CASSLGTGWPQHF. The CDR3 nucleotides are TGTGCCAGCAGCCTCGGGACAGGGTGGCCCCAGCATTTT. Drawing the rest from reference TRBV14 and TRBJ1-5, the complete variable domain is EAGVTQFPSHSVIEKGQTVTLRCDPISGHDNLYWYRRVMGKEIKFLLHFVKESKQDESGMPNNRFLAERTGGTYSTLKVQPAELEDSGVYFCASSLGTGWPQHFGDGTRLSIL.